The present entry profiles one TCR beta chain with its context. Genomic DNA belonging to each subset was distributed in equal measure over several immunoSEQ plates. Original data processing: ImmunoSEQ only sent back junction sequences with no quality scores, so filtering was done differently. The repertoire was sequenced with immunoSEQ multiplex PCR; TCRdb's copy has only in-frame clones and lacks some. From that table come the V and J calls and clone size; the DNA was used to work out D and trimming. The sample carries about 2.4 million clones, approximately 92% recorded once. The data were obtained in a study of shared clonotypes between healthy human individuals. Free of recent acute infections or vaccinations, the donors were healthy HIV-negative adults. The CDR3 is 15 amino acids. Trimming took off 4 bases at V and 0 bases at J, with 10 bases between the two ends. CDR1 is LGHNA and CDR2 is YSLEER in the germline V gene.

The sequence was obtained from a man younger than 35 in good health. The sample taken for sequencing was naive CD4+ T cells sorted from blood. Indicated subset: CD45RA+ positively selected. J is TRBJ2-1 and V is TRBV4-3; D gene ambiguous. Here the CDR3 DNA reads TGCGCCAGCAGCCTCACGACCAGCTCCTACAATGAGCAGTTCTTC. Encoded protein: CASSLTTSSYNEQFF.